These 20 T cell receptor beta chains were sequenced from one sample in a study of Graves' ophthalmopathy and Graves' hyperthyroidism. Transcripts of RNA were the source for amplifying TCR beta CDR3 regions. First-round RT-PCR relied on HTBI primers, and a second-round multiplex PCR came next. TCRdb re-analysed the multiplex PCR reads in MiXCR, keeping a single row per CDR3 protein. The sample shows around 470,000 distinct CDR3 sequences, approximately 15% of them seen only once. Material for sequencing was blood. The receptor source for this set is a woman in her twenties or thirties with Graves' ophthalmopathy.

This clonotype was counted between two and nine times. This rearrangement joins TRBV6-2 or TRBV6-3 to TRBJ2-5; 11 bases are shared with TRBD2. The CDR3 is 19 residues long. CDR1 is MNHEY and CDR2 is SVGEGT in the germline V gene. J lost 1 base, V lost 2 bases, and 12 bases had no gene match. Written as DNA, the CDR3 is TGTGCCAGCAGTTACCCCAATAGCGGGGGGGTAACGATCCAAGAGACCCAGTACTTC. Translated: CASSYPNSGGVTIQETQYF.

This clonotype was recorded at least ten times. This rearrangement joins TRBV2 to TRBJ2-7; 9 nucleotides line up with TRBD2. This CDR3 spans 14 amino acids. With V trimmed by 4 bases and J by 4 bases, 5 bases remained unmatched. Per germline, CDR1 SNHLY and CDR2 FYNNEI. CDR3: CASSGGLAGYEQYF. CDR3 coding DNA: TGTGCCAGCAGTGGAGGCCTAGCGGGATACGAGCAGTACTTC.

This clonotype occurred many times. A read error may produce the germline difference seen at one junction end. The chain carries TRBV12-3 or TRBV12-4 and TRBJ1-2; TRBD1 might be the D (5 bases). The CDR3 has 16 residues. CDR3 sequence reads: CPSSQQPGTEGYGYTF. CDR3 coding DNA: TGTCCCAGCAGTCAACAACCCGGGACGGAGGGATATGGCTACACCTTC.

The chain joins TRBV2 to TRBJ1-5; D gene uncertain. The CDR3 is 17 residues long. Trimming stripped 3 bases from V and 1 base from J, with 16 bases between. Germline lookup yields CDR1 SNHLY and CDR2 FYNNEI. The CDR3 loop reads CASSDGYGSTSNQPQHF. CDR3 sequence (DNA): TGTGCCAGCAGTGATGGGTACGGCAGCACGAGCAATCAGCCCCAGCATTTT.

This clonotype has only a few counts. V gene TRBV30 combines with J gene TRBJ2-7; 10 bases fit TRBD2. This CDR3 region has 15 residues. Trimming took 0 bases from V and 4 from J; bases not matched to a gene: 6. The germline CDR1 and CDR2 sequences are GTSNPN and SVGIG (reference sequence). The CDR3 nucleotides read TGTGCCTGGAGTGTACAGCGGGAGGGCCGGTACGAGCAGTACTTC. It translates to CAWSVQREGRYEQYF.

The chain recombines TRBV5-1 with TRBJ1-1, with D perhaps TRBD1 (5 bases). Germline loops: CDR1 SGHRS, CDR2 YFSETQ. CDR3 length: 14 amino acids. Trimming shortened V by 4 bases and J by 0 bases, and 10 bases separated the two germline ends. CDR3 in DNA: TGCGCCAGCAGCGCGACAGAAATGAACACTGAAGCTTTCTTT. It codes for CASSATEMNTEAFF.

This clonotype showed up many times. V is TRBV19 and J is TRBJ2-7; unclear D gene. The CDR3 spans 13 residues. Germline CDR1 is LNHDA and CDR2 is SQIVND (reference sequence). V was cut by 0 bases and J by 1 base, with 4 bases left in between. CDR3 DNA sequence: TGTGCCAGTAGTATAGATCGATCCTACGAGCAGTACTTC. This sequence encodes CASSIDRSYEQYF. Supplemented by reference TRBV19 and TRBJ2-7, the full variable domain reads DGGITQSPKYLFRKEGQNVTLSCEQNLNHDAMYWYRQDPGQGLRLIYYSQIVNDFQKGDIAEGYSVSREKKESFPLTVTSAQKNPTAFYLCASSIDRSYEQYFGPGTRLTVT.

This clonotype has ten or more counts. This chain joins TRBV24-1 and TRBJ1-1; D perhaps matches TRBD1 (5 bases). Germline assignment: CDR1 KGHDR and CDR2 SFDVKD. With 7 bases removed from V and 0 bases from J, the gap between germline ends came to 8 bases. The CDR3 is 13 residues long. In nucleotides, the CDR3 is TGTGCCACCAGGGGGCCCATGAACACTGAAGCTTTCTTT. It specifies CATRGPMNTEAFF.

V usage is TRBV6-1 and J usage is TRBJ1-2; D call uncertain. Germline assignment: CDR1 MNHNS and CDR2 SASEGT. The V end was cut by 4 bases, the J end by 3 bases, with 24 bases between. The CDR3 consists of 18 residues. CDR3 amino acids: CASSAIWRRTHPYYGYTF. CDR3 DNA: TGTGCCAGCAGTGCCATTTGGAGGCGAACTCACCCCTACTATGGCTACACCTTC.

At least ten counts were recorded for this clonotype. This chain connects TRBV11-2 to TRBJ2-7; perhaps TRBD2 as D (6 bases). Trimming cost V 4 bases and J 6 bases, with 16 bases left between them. Germline V lookup: CDR1 SGHAT, CDR2 FQNNGV. This CDR3 is 14 amino acids long. The CDR3 DNA sequence: TGTGCCAGCAGCTCAGGAGGGGCCAATGGCGAGCAGTACTTC. It encodes CASSSGGANGEQYF.

In this sample, this clonotype turned up many times. This chain links TRBV24-1 with TRBJ2-7; D gene uncertain. Germline CDR1 reads KGHDR; CDR2 reads SFDVKD. Trimming stripped 4 bases from V and 3 bases from J, with 9 bases between. This CDR3 has 13 residues. The CDR3 loop is CATSDPGYYEQYF. CDR3 sequence (DNA): TGTGCCACCAGTGACCCCGGTTACTACGAGCAGTACTTC.

This clonotype was recorded at least ten times. V usage is TRBV2 and J usage is TRBJ1-1; 8 nucleotides line up with TRBD1. CDR3 size: 14 residues. Germline V gene sequence: CDR1 SNHLY, CDR2 FYNNEI. J gave up 5 bases and V 6 bases, and 8 bases lay outside the gene matches. The CDR3 coding sequence is TGTGCCAGCAGGGCCTACAGGGGGGCTACTGAAGCTTTCTTT. Amino acid sequence: CASRAYRGATEAFF.

This clonotype came up many times. J is TRBJ2-5 and V is TRBV6-5; D gene uncertain. The V end lost 3 bases, the J end lost 1 base, and 9 bases lay between the germline ends. Germline V gene lookup returns CDR1 MNHEY and CDR2 SVGAGI. This CDR3 is built from 14 residues. The DNA for the CDR3 is TGTGCCAGCAGTTATGGCAGCTCCCAAGAGACCCAGTACTTC. It is translated as CASSYGSSQETQYF.

Concerning this clonotype: A much larger clone differs by one base, so this may be a read error. The chain recombines TRBV7-8 with TRBJ1-1; maybe TRBD1 (6 bases). V gave up 5 bases and J gave up 3 bases, with 19 bases separating them. This CDR3 has 16 amino acids. CDR1 and CDR2 (germline): SGHVS, FQNEAQ. The CDR3 bases are TGTGCCAGCAGCATGATGCCACAGGGAGGGCACACTGAAGCTTTCTTT. Translated: CASSMMPQGGHTEAFF.

This clonotype was detected ten times or more. At one of its ends the junction is not consistent with the germline gene, which may arise from a read error. The rearrangement links TRBV2 to TRBJ2-4; D gene uncertain. Germline V lookup: CDR1 SNHLY, CDR2 FYNNEI. The CDR3 covers 15 residues. This CDR3 reads CASSSTRVAKNIKYF. CDR3 nucleotides: TGTGCCAGCAGTTCGACCAGAGTGGCCAAAAACATTAAGTACTTC.

This clonotype occurred many times. The chain uses TRBV6-5 and TRBJ2-2; possible D gene TRBD2, 5 bases. The CDR3 is 14 residues long. Trimming left V 8 bases short and J 3 bases short, with 13 bases between. CDR1 and CDR2 (germline): MNHEY, SVGAGI. As DNA, the CDR3 is TGTGCCAGCCAAAGGTCCGGGGACACCGGGGAGCTGTTTTTT. Translated: CASQRSGDTGELFF.

The J gene is TRBJ1-5, the V gene TRBV30; D ambiguous. This CDR3 comprises 14 residues. Germline CDR1 is GTSNPN and CDR2 is SVGIG (reference sequence). Trimming left V 0 bases short and J 0 bases short, with 6 bases between. For the CDR3, the DNA is TGTGCCTGGAGTGTAAGGATTAGCAATCAGCCCCAGCATTTT. Encoded protein: CAWSVRISNQPQHF.

This clonotype came up many times. The V and J genes are TRBV5-1 and TRBJ1-1; tentative D call: TRBD1 (6 bases). CDR3 length equals 17 residues. CDR1 is SGHRS, CDR2 YFSETQ, per germline. V was clipped by 0 bases and J by 0 bases, with 15 bases between them. Here the CDR3 reads CASSLGGTGIMNTEAFF. CDR3 DNA: TGCGCCAGCAGCTTGGGGGGTACAGGGATTATGAACACTGAAGCTTTCTTT.

The chain uses TRBV11-2 and TRBJ2-5; D perhaps matches TRBD1 (6 bases). Trimming stripped 6 bases from V and 2 bases from J, with 13 bases between. This CDR3 spans 14 amino acids. The germline V gene has CDR1 SGHAT and CDR2 FQNNGV. DNA of the CDR3: TGTGCCAGCAGACCCCGGGACACTCAAGAGACCCAGTACTTC. Translation: CASRPRDTQETQYF.

This chain links TRBV19 with TRBJ1-5, with D hard to call. The germline V gene encodes CDR1 LNHDA and CDR2 SQIVND (reference sequence). The CDR3 is 16 amino acids. The V gene lost 7 bases and the J gene lost 4 bases, with 20 bases spanning the gap. The CDR3 region is CASKGKGGTLNQPQHF. Here the CDR3 DNA reads TGTGCCAGTAAGGGTAAGGGTGGTACATTAAATCAGCCCCAGCATTTT.